This TCR beta chain was found in a study of T cell repertoires in cytomegalovirus infection. On the study more broadly: CMV infection plus the matching HLA type was flagged by public TCR beta signatures.

As concerns this clonotype: Its antigen is unidentified.

Study-level results: CMV-specific TCR beta clonotypes restricted by HLA-C were the ones dominating the ex vivo response.

TCRdb reprocessed the reads with MiXCR, giving one entry per CDR3 protein. This sample has roughly 350,000 distinct CDR3 sequences, with approximately 30% found just once. The V and J ends lost 4 bases and 5 bases respectively, with 12 bases between them. This CDR3 is built from 14 residues. Germline loops: CDR1 SNHLY, CDR2 FYNNEI. This chain connects TRBV2 to TRBJ1-5; D gene ambiguous. The sequence was collected from a human donor in good health (CMV status not recorded). Some clones in this sample may be carry-over from other donors' samples. Here the sequenced sample was cultured PBMCs, taken from culture after CMV antigen stimulation. The CDR3 DNA is TGTGCCAGCAGTGCATATCGGGGAGATCAGCCCCAGCATTTT. Its translation is CASSAYRGDQPQHF.